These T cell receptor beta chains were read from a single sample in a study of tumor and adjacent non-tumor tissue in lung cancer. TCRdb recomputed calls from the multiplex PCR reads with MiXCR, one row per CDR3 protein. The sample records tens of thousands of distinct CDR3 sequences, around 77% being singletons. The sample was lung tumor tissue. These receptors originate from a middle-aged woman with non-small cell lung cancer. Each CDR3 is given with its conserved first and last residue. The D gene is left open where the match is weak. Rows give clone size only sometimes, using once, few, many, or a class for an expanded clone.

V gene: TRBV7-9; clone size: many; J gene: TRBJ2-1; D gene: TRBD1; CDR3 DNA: TGTGCCAGCACCACAGGGGCCCAGGAGCAGTTCTTC; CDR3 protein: CASTTGAQEQFF
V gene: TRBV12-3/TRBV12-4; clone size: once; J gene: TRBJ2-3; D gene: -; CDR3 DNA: TGTGCCAACAGTAACGCAGACAGCACAGATACACAGTATTTT; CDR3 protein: CANSNADSTDTQYF
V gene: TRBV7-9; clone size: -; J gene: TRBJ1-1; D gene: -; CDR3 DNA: TGTGCCAGCAGCCTAATGGGGGACACTGAAGCCTTCTTT; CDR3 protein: CASSLMGDTEAFF
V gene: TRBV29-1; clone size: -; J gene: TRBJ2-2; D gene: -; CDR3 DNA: TGCAGCGTTACTGGCTCTCTGGGGGTGTCCTGCAGGAAGCTGTTTTTT; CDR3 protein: CSVTGSLGVSCRKLFF
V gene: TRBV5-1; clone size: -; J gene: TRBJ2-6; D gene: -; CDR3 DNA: TGCGCCAGCAGCCTCAACTGGGGGCTCTCTGGGGCCAACGTCCTGTCTTTC; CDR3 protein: CASSLNWGLSGANVLSF
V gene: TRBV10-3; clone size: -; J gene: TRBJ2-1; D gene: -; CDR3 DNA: TGTGCCATCAGTGAGTCGGCTCAGGCGTACAATGAGCAGTTCTTC; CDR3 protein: CAISESAQAYNEQFF
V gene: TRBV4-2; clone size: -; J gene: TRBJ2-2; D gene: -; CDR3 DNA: TGTGCCAGCAGCCAAGATCTAGGTATCCTACTAAGCACCGGGGAGCTGGTTTTT; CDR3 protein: CASSQDLGILLSTGELVF
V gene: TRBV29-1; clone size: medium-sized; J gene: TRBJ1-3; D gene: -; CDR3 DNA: TGCAGCGTTGAGGCACTCACAAACACCATATATTTT; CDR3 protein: CSVEALTNTIYF
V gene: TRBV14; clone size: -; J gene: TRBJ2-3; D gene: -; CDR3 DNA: TGTGCGAGCAGCCAAGGCCGGGCAGATACGCAGTATTTT; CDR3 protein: CASSQGRADTQYF
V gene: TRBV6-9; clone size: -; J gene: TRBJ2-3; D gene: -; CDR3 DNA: TGTGCCAGCACCCCAGGTGGGGGGCACTACACAGATACGCAGTATTTC; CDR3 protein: CASTPGGGHYTDTQYF